This T cell receptor beta chain derives from a study of PD-1 blockade in classical Hodgkin lymphoma. Relapse was seen in all patients after autologous stem cell transplantation, and brentuximab vedotin exposure was variable. Relapsed/refractory classical Hodgkin lymphoma patients had complete, partial or progressive responses. The V and J ends lost 1 base and 2 bases respectively, with 6 bases between them. Germline CDR1 and CDR2: GTSNPN and SVGIG (reference sequence). This CDR3 comprises 14 residues. Findings and caveats of the study: The study reported lower baseline TCR diversity in newly diagnosed patients than in healthy donors.

As concerns this clone: Its specificity is unknown.

Sequenced by immunoSEQ multiplex PCR; TCRdb stores in-frame clones only, minus some. The data contain approximately 19,000 clones, over 70% of them singletons. The TCR sequence derives from a human donor with classical Hodgkin lymphoma. V and J are TRBV30 and TRBJ2-6; no definite D call. The material was peripheral blood mononuclear cells (PBMCs), obtained before the second cycle of nivolumab. This CDR3 reads CAWSDPPGANVLTF. The CDR3 DNA is TGTGCCTGGAGTGACCCCCCTGGGGCCAACGTCCTGACTTTC.